These T cell receptor beta chains were read from a single sample in a study of shared clonotypes between healthy human individuals. Data came from immunoSEQ multiplex PCR; TCRdb stores just in-frame clones and leaves some out. The table includes 2 million to 2.5 million clones, roughly 92% detected once. Sequenced: naive CD4+ T cells from PBMCs. These receptors were collected from a young man in good health. Some clones in this sample may be carry-over from other donors' samples. The CDR3 runs from the conserved cysteine through the conserved F or W. Fields, in order: D gene, J gene, clone size, V gene, CDR3 protein, CDR3 DNA. The D gene is left open where the match is weak. Not every row has a clone size; where given, it reads once, few, many or a size class.

d_gene: NA
j_gene: TRBJ1-2
abundance: once
v_gene: TRBV18
CDR3aa: CASSHRNYGYTF
CDR3nt: TGTGCCAGCTCACACAGGAACTATGGCTACACCTTC

d_gene: NA
j_gene: TRBJ1-1
abundance: NA
v_gene: TRBV18
CDR3aa: CASSPRGQGINTEAFF
CDR3nt: TGTGCCAGCTCACCACGGGGGCAGGGGATAAACACTGAAGCTTTCTTT

d_gene: NA
j_gene: TRBJ2-7
abundance: NA
v_gene: TRBV28
CDR3aa: CASSSSDYEQYF
CDR3nt: TGTGCCAGCAGTTCCTCCGACTACGAGCAGTACTTC

d_gene: NA
j_gene: TRBJ2-1
abundance: NA
v_gene: TRBV12-5
CDR3aa: CASGLVSSGEQFF
CDR3nt: TGTGCTAGTGGTTTGGTATCGAGTGGTGAGCAGTTCTTC

d_gene: NA
j_gene: TRBJ2-7
abundance: NA
v_gene: TRBV13
CDR3aa: CASSFAGVRGSPEQYF
CDR3nt: TGTGCCAGCAGCTTTGCGGGGGTCAGGGGATCCCCCGAGCAGTACTTC

d_gene: NA
j_gene: TRBJ1-2
abundance: NA
v_gene: TRBV28
CDR3aa: CASSLGQPSGYTF
CDR3nt: TGTGCCAGCAGTTTAGGACAGCCTTCAGGCTACACCTTC

d_gene: TRBD2
j_gene: TRBJ2-5
abundance: NA
v_gene: TRBV7-3
CDR3aa: CASSLIGGDPTQTQYF
CDR3nt: TGTGCCAGCAGCTTAATCGGGGGGGACCCCACCCAGACCCAGTACTTC

d_gene: NA
j_gene: TRBJ1-5
abundance: few
v_gene: TRBV2
CDR3aa: CASTEGGYSNQPQHF
CDR3nt: TGTGCCAGCACCGAGGGGGGCTACTCTAATCAGCCCCAGCATTTT

d_gene: NA
j_gene: TRBJ1-4
abundance: NA
v_gene: TRBV6-5
CDR3aa: CASSFLGPLGEKLFF
CDR3nt: TGTGCCAGCAGTTTCTTAGGACCCCTGGGGGAAAAACTGTTTTTT

d_gene: TRBD1
j_gene: TRBJ2-4
abundance: NA
v_gene: TRBV28
CDR3aa: CASRVQGIGILAKNIQYF
CDR3nt: TGTGCCAGCAGGGTACAGGGGATTGGAATCCTAGCCAAAAACATTCAGTACTTC

d_gene: NA
j_gene: TRBJ1-2
abundance: once
v_gene: TRBV2
CDR3aa: CASRQTFFSYGYTF
CDR3nt: TGTGCCAGCCGACAGACCTTCTTTTCCTATGGCTACACCTTC

d_gene: TRBD2
j_gene: TRBJ2-5
abundance: NA
v_gene: TRBV19
CDR3aa: CASSIRASGTQETQYF
CDR3nt: TGTGCCAGTAGTATTAGAGCTAGCGGTACCCAAGAGACCCAGTACTTC

d_gene: TRBD2
j_gene: TRBJ2-2
abundance: NA
v_gene: TRBV7-9
CDR3aa: CASSTHSGATGELFF
CDR3nt: TGTGCCAGCAGCACTCACAGCGGGGCCACCGGGGAGCTGTTTTTT

d_gene: NA
j_gene: TRBJ2-1
abundance: NA
v_gene: TRBV4-1
CDR3aa: CASSQGELVGWDEQFF
CDR3nt: TGCGCCAGCAGCCAAGGAGAGCTAGTGGGTTGGGATGAGCAGTTCTTC

d_gene: NA
j_gene: TRBJ1-5
abundance: NA
v_gene: TRBV7-8
CDR3aa: CASSFQDVQNQPQHF
CDR3nt: TGTGCCAGCAGCTTCCAGGACGTCCAAAATCAGCCCCAGCATTTT

d_gene: NA
j_gene: TRBJ2-4
abundance: NA
v_gene: TRBV6-6
CDR3aa: CASSYRENIQYF
CDR3nt: TGTGCCAGCAGTTACAGGGAAAACATTCAGTACTTC

d_gene: NA
j_gene: TRBJ1-5
abundance: NA
v_gene: TRBV28
CDR3aa: CASRPRAYYSNQPQHF
CDR3nt: TGTGCCAGCAGACCTCGGGCTTATTATAGCAATCAGCCCCAGCATTTT

d_gene: NA
j_gene: TRBJ2-6
abundance: NA
v_gene: TRBV5-1
CDR3aa: CASSLVGVGANVLTF
CDR3nt: TGCGCCAGCAGCTTGGTGGGGGTTGGGGCCAACGTCCTGACTTTC

d_gene: NA
j_gene: TRBJ2-7
abundance: NA
v_gene: TRBV4-2
CDR3aa: CASSPGLLAYEQYF
CDR3nt: TGTGCCAGCAGCCCCGGACTCCTAGCCTACGAGCAGTACTTC

d_gene: TRBD2
j_gene: TRBJ2-1
abundance: NA
v_gene: TRBV7-8
CDR3aa: CASSAPGLAGARYNEQFF
CDR3nt: TGTGCCAGCAGCGCACCGGGACTAGCGGGAGCTAGGTACAATGAGCAGTTCTTC

d_gene: NA
j_gene: TRBJ1-2
abundance: NA
v_gene: TRBV7-8
CDR3aa: CASSLGGVRVTYGYTF
CDR3nt: TGTGCCAGCAGCTTAGGGGGGGTTAGGGTGACCTATGGCTACACCTTC

d_gene: NA
j_gene: TRBJ1-4
abundance: once
v_gene: TRBV7-9
CDR3aa: CASSLETEKLFF
CDR3nt: TGTGCCAGCAGCTTAGAAACAGAAAAACTGTTTTTT

d_gene: NA
j_gene: TRBJ2-2
abundance: NA
v_gene: TRBV7-2
CDR3aa: CASSQGWTQPGELFF
CDR3nt: TGTGCCAGCAGCCAGGGGTGGACTCAGCCCGGGGAGCTGTTTTTT

d_gene: TRBD2
j_gene: TRBJ2-7
abundance: NA
v_gene: TRBV30
CDR3aa: CAWTSGLASYEQYF
CDR3nt: TGTGCCTGGACCTCCGGACTAGCGTCCTACGAGCAGTACTTC

d_gene: NA
j_gene: TRBJ1-2
abundance: NA
v_gene: TRBV4-1
CDR3aa: CASSGGGRGRTYGYTF
CDR3nt: TGCGCCAGCAGCGGGGGGGGCCGGGGGCGGACCTATGGCTACACCTTC

d_gene: NA
j_gene: TRBJ2-2
abundance: NA
v_gene: TRBV6-5
CDR3aa: CASRRTANTGELFF
CDR3nt: TGTGCCAGCAGGCGGACAGCGAACACCGGGGAGCTGTTTTTT

d_gene: TRBD1
j_gene: TRBJ2-7
abundance: NA
v_gene: TRBV18
CDR3aa: CASSPVTGGTPSPSYEQYF
CDR3nt: TGTGCCAGCTCACCGGTGACAGGGGGCACCCCCTCGCCCTCCTACGAGCAGTACTTC

d_gene: TRBD1
j_gene: TRBJ1-2
abundance: once
v_gene: TRBV7-2
CDR3aa: CASSSDRGVGGYTF
CDR3nt: TGTGCCAGCAGCTCCGACAGGGGGGTCGGGGGCTACACCTTC

d_gene: NA
j_gene: TRBJ2-7
abundance: NA
v_gene: TRBV4-1
CDR3aa: CASSQDALGQRHSYEQYF
CDR3nt: TGCGCCAGCAGCCAAGACGCCTTGGGACAACGCCACTCCTACGAGCAGTACTTC

d_gene: NA
j_gene: TRBJ2-2
abundance: once
v_gene: TRBV4-1
CDR3aa: CASSQVLNTGELFF
CDR3nt: TGCGCCAGCAGCCAAGTTCTAAACACCGGGGAGCTGTTTTTT

d_gene: NA
j_gene: TRBJ1-1
abundance: NA
v_gene: TRBV7-9
CDR3aa: CASSLRGATEAFF
CDR3nt: TGTGCCAGCAGCTTAAGGGGTGCCACTGAAGCTTTCTTT

d_gene: TRBD1
j_gene: TRBJ1-2
abundance: NA
v_gene: TRBV15
CDR3aa: CATSGGTVYGYTF
CDR3nt: TGTGCCACCAGCGGCGGGACAGTCTATGGCTACACCTTC

d_gene: NA
j_gene: TRBJ2-7
abundance: NA
v_gene: TRBV25-1
CDR3aa: CASSEYGSRYEQYF
CDR3nt: TGTGCCAGCAGTGAATACGGCAGTCGGTACGAGCAGTACTTC

d_gene: NA
j_gene: TRBJ2-2
abundance: NA
v_gene: TRBV5-1
CDR3aa: CASSSAHGRGANTGELFF
CDR3nt: TGCGCCAGCAGCTCGGCCCATGGGCGCGGGGCAAACACCGGGGAGCTGTTTTTT

d_gene: NA
j_gene: TRBJ1-2
abundance: NA
v_gene: TRBV5-6
CDR3aa: CALNGGSGGYTF
CDR3nt: TGTGCCTTAAACGGGGGCTCGGGTGGCTACACCTTC

d_gene: NA
j_gene: TRBJ2-7
abundance: NA
v_gene: TRBV4-2
CDR3aa: CASSQDPNEQYF
CDR3nt: TGTGCCAGCAGCCAAGATCCGAACGAGCAGTACTTC

d_gene: TRBD1
j_gene: TRBJ2-7
abundance: once
v_gene: TRBV7-3
CDR3aa: CASSLWGQGDEQYF
CDR3nt: TGTGCCAGCAGCCTTTGGGGACAGGGTGACGAGCAGTACTTC

d_gene: NA
j_gene: TRBJ2-2
abundance: NA
v_gene: TRBV6-1
CDR3aa: CASSKSGQIGELFF
CDR3nt: TGTGCCAGCAGTAAGTCTGGGCAAATCGGGGAGCTGTTTTTT

d_gene: NA
j_gene: TRBJ2-7
abundance: NA
v_gene: TRBV5-1
CDR3aa: CASSLIGYEQYF
CDR3nt: TGCGCCAGCAGCTTGATAGGGTACGAGCAGTACTTC

d_gene: NA
j_gene: TRBJ1-3
abundance: NA
v_gene: TRBV29-1
CDR3aa: CSGSQGSGNTIYF
CDR3nt: TGCAGCGGATCCCAGGGTTCTGGAAACACCATATATTTT

d_gene: NA
j_gene: TRBJ1-5
abundance: NA
v_gene: TRBV28
CDR3aa: CASSFRVGTSNQPQHF
CDR3nt: TGTGCCAGCAGTTTCCGCGTAGGCACGAGCAATCAGCCCCAGCATTTT

d_gene: TRBD2
j_gene: TRBJ2-1
abundance: NA
v_gene: TRBV5-4
CDR3aa: CASSLGGLAASNNEQFF
CDR3nt: TGTGCCAGCAGCTTGGGGGGACTAGCGGCAAGCAACAATGAGCAGTTCTTC

d_gene: NA
j_gene: TRBJ2-2
abundance: NA
v_gene: TRBV5-1
CDR3aa: CASSPGGAGELFF
CDR3nt: TGCGCCAGCAGCCCCGGGGGCGCCGGGGAGCTGTTTTTT

d_gene: TRBD1
j_gene: TRBJ2-7
abundance: NA
v_gene: TRBV6-5
CDR3aa: CASGRQGSSYEQYF
CDR3nt: TGTGCCAGCGGGAGACAGGGAAGCTCCTACGAGCAGTACTTC

d_gene: NA
j_gene: TRBJ1-4
abundance: NA
v_gene: TRBV30
CDR3aa: CAWSVGQASNEKLFF
CDR3nt: TGTGCCTGGAGTGTAGGCCAGGCCTCTAATGAAAAACTGTTTTTT

d_gene: NA
j_gene: TRBJ2-7
abundance: NA
v_gene: TRBV9
CDR3aa: CASSVGSGRIYEQYF
CDR3nt: TGTGCCAGCAGCGTAGGCTCCGGACGAATCTACGAGCAGTACTTC

d_gene: NA
j_gene: TRBJ2-7
abundance: NA
v_gene: TRBV7-9
CDR3aa: CASSFRTFPYEQYF
CDR3nt: TGTGCCAGCAGCTTCCGGACTTTCCCCTACGAGCAGTACTTC

d_gene: TRBD2
j_gene: TRBJ2-7
abundance: once
v_gene: TRBV7-3
CDR3aa: CASSPTSGINEQYF
CDR3nt: TGTGCCAGCAGCCCGACTAGCGGGATAAACGAGCAGTACTTC

d_gene: NA
j_gene: TRBJ2-3
abundance: NA
v_gene: TRBV15
CDR3aa: CATSLGTTDTQYF
CDR3nt: TGTGCCACCAGCCTCGGGACAACAGATACGCAGTATTTT

d_gene: NA
j_gene: TRBJ2-3
abundance: NA
v_gene: TRBV18
CDR3aa: CASSPPGGANTQYF
CDR3nt: TGTGCCAGCTCGCCCCCCGGAGGGGCAAATACGCAGTATTTT

d_gene: NA
j_gene: TRBJ2-6
abundance: NA
v_gene: TRBV28
CDR3aa: CASSHITGTAFSGANVLTF
CDR3nt: TGTGCCAGCAGCCACATCACCGGGACCGCCTTCTCTGGGGCCAACGTCCTGACTTTC

d_gene: NA
j_gene: TRBJ2-3
abundance: NA
v_gene: TRBV21-1
CDR3aa: CASSKGELESDTQYF
CDR3nt: TGTGCCAGCAGCAAAGGTGAGCTAGAATCAGATACGCAGTATTTT

d_gene: TRBD1
j_gene: TRBJ2-7
abundance: once
v_gene: TRBV4-1
CDR3aa: CASSPGTGRGDYEQYF
CDR3nt: TGCGCCAGCAGCCCGGGGACAGGCAGGGGTGACTACGAGCAGTACTTC

d_gene: TRBD1
j_gene: TRBJ1-2
abundance: NA
v_gene: TRBV10-3
CDR3aa: CATSPTGNYGYTF
CDR3nt: TGTGCCACCTCACCGACAGGGAATTATGGCTACACCTTC

d_gene: NA
j_gene: TRBJ1-2
abundance: NA
v_gene: TRBV20-1
CDR3aa: CSANKDYGYTF
CDR3nt: TGCAGTGCTAACAAGGACTATGGCTACACCTTC